The 14 T cell receptor beta chains in this list originate from one sample, sequenced in a study of cytomegalovirus exposure and HLA in healthy donors. PCR primers comprised 60 Vbeta and 13 Jbeta primers. Using immunoSEQ multiplex PCR, the repertoire was profiled, and TCRdb retains in-frame clones only, with some absent. The sample has about 240,000 clones, around 80% seen once. Source material: PBMCs. The receptors were sampled from a woman aged 60 to 75 in good health and CMV-seropositive.

This chain uses TRBV7-2 with TRBJ2-1; 11 bases are shared with TRBD2. V shed 6 bases and J 4 bases; nucleotides not matched to a gene: 5. The V gene's germline CDR1 is SGHTA and CDR2 FQGNSA. CDR3 length equals 15 residues. The CDR3 nucleotides are TGTGCCAGCAGTGTAACTAGCGGGAGATACAATGAGCAGTTCTTC. Protein sequence: CASSVTSGRYNEQFF.

This clone was observed a single time. The chain is built from TRBV29-1 and TRBJ2-1; TRBD2 matches 8 bases. The CDR3 is made up of 14 amino acids. Unmatched junction bases numbered 12, after V lost 8 bases and J lost 6 bases. Germline V gene data show CDR1 as SQVTM and CDR2 as ANQGSEA. For the CDR3, the DNA is TGCAGCACGAGGATTAGCGGGAAATTCAATGAGCAGTTCTTC. Protein sequence: CSTRISGKFNEQFF.

The rearrangement joins TRBV28 to TRBJ2-5, with TRBD2 matching 9 bases. With V trimmed by 5 bases and J by 1 base, 5 bases remained unmatched. CDR3 length: 15 amino acids. The germline V gene has CDR1 MDHEN and CDR2 SYDVKM. The CDR3: CASSEAGGPQETQYF. CDR3 sequence (DNA): TGTGCCAGCAGTGAGGCGGGAGGGCCCCAAGAGACCCAGTACTTC.

CDR3 DNA sequence: TGTGCCAGCAGCCAAGGGGCTAGCGAAAGTTACAATGAGCAGTTCTTC. Amino acid sequence: CASSQGASESYNEQFF. The chain employs TRBV4-2 and TRBJ2-1, with a weak D call TRBD2 (6 bases). This CDR3 comprises 16 residues. V lost 1 base, J lost 4 bases, and 14 bases lay in between. Germline CDR1 LGHNA, CDR2 YNFKEQ.

The chain links TRBV27 to TRBJ1-2; the D is unclear. Germline CDR1 MNHEY, CDR2 SMNVEV (reference sequence). The CDR3 is 16 residues long. Trimming removed 0 bases at V and 7 bases at J, with 18 bases between. CDR3 DNA sequence: TGTGCCAGCAGTTTATCGATAGGTGTCGAGGGTGCTGGCTACACCTTC. Amino acids: CASSLSIGVEGAGYTF.

The chain combines TRBV13 with TRBJ2-7, with TRBD1 identical over 7 bases. The germline V gene encodes CDR1 PRHDT and CDR2 FYEKMQ (reference sequence). V lost 4 bases, J lost 0 bases, and 6 bases stayed unmatched. The CDR3 is made up of 15 amino acids. The DNA for the CDR3 is TGTGCCAGCAGCTCCCCCAGGGGGATCTCCTACGAGCAGTACTTC. This translates into CASSSPRGISYEQYF.

The V gene is TRBV19, the J gene TRBJ2-7, with TRBD1 as a possible D gene (6 bases). CDR3 size: 14 residues. Germline V gives CDR1 LNHDA, CDR2 SQIVND (reference sequence). V lost 4 bases to trimming and J lost 3 bases, with 13 bases between them. CDR3 loop: CASSNTGSGYEQYF. The CDR3 DNA is TGTGCCAGTAGTAATACAGGGTCCGGCTACGAGCAGTACTTC.

A word on this clone: A junction boundary mismatches the germline segment, possibly from a read error. The rearrangement joins TRBV7-9 to TRBJ1-1, with D unresolved. The CDR3 length is 13 residues. The germline gives CDR1 SEHNR, CDR2 FQNEAQ (reference sequence). CDR3 loop: CSSTPRENTEAFF. As DNA, the CDR3 is TGTTCCAGCACCCCACGGGAGAACACTGAAGCTTTCTTT.

The rearrangement links TRBV19 to TRBJ1-2, with 7 nucleotides matching TRBD1. This CDR3 region has 15 residues. CDR1 is LNHDA, CDR2 SQIVND, per germline (reference sequence). J lost 5 bases, V lost 3 bases, and 9 bases had no gene match. The CDR3 DNA reads TGTGCCAGTAGTATCGATCAGGGGGAAGGATATGGCTACACCTTC. Translating gives CASSIDQGEGYGYTF.

The V and J genes are TRBV28 and TRBJ1-1, with D possibly TRBD1 on 5 matching bases. The V end lost 7 bases, the J end lost 5 bases, and 11 bases lay between the germline ends. This CDR3 has 12 residues. Germline CDR1 MDHEN, CDR2 SYDVKM. The CDR3 spells CASIQGWTEAFF. In DNA, the CDR3 is TGTGCCAGCATTCAGGGTTGGACTGAAGCTTTCTTT.

This clone was picked up one time. CDR3 region: CSVEDRGRIGGYTF. The CDR3, as DNA: TGCAGCGTTGAAGACAGGGGGCGAATAGGTGGCTACACCTTC. The chain employs TRBV29-1 and TRBJ1-2, with 8 bases aligning to TRBD1. The junction had 7 bases not matched to a gene; V was cut back by 0 bases and J by 7 bases. The CDR3 runs 14 residues. Germline lookup yields CDR1 SQVTM and CDR2 ANQGSEA.

The V gene is TRBV30, the J gene TRBJ1-1, with D maybe TRBD1 (6 bases). The ends were cut back, 5 bases at V and 10 bases at J, with 17 bases in the middle. CDR3 length: 12 amino acids. Germline-derived CDR1 and CDR2 are GTSNPN and SVGIG (reference sequence). Here the CDR3 reads CAWAQDRQVAFF. DNA for the CDR3: TGTGCCTGGGCCCAGGACAGACAAGTAGCTTTCTTT.

The J gene is TRBJ1-1, the V gene TRBV2, with D tentatively TRBD1 (5 bases). CDR3 length: 13 residues. V was clipped by 8 bases and J by 0 bases, with 10 bases between them. CDR1 is SNHLY and CDR2 is FYNNEI in the germline V gene. This chain's CDR3 is CASLREMNTEAFF. CDR3 coding DNA: TGTGCCAGCCTCAGGGAAATGAACACTGAAGCTTTCTTT. Complete variable domain (other parts from reference TRBV2 and TRBJ1-1): EPEVTQTPSHQVTQMGQEVILRCVPISNHLYFYWYRQILGQKVEFLVSFYNNEISEKSEIFDDQFSVERPDGSNFTLKIRSTKLEDSAMYFCASLREMNTEAFFGQGTRLTVV.

The V and J genes are TRBV29-1 and TRBJ2-7, with D perhaps TRBD1 (6 bases). V dropped 2 bases and J dropped 2 bases, with 13 bases sitting between them. The germline gives CDR1 SQVTM, CDR2 ANQGSEA. The CDR3 length is 14 residues. As DNA, the CDR3 is TGCAGCGTTGAACGGGCAGGGGACCCCTACGAGCAGTACTTC. Its protein is CSVERAGDPYEQYF.